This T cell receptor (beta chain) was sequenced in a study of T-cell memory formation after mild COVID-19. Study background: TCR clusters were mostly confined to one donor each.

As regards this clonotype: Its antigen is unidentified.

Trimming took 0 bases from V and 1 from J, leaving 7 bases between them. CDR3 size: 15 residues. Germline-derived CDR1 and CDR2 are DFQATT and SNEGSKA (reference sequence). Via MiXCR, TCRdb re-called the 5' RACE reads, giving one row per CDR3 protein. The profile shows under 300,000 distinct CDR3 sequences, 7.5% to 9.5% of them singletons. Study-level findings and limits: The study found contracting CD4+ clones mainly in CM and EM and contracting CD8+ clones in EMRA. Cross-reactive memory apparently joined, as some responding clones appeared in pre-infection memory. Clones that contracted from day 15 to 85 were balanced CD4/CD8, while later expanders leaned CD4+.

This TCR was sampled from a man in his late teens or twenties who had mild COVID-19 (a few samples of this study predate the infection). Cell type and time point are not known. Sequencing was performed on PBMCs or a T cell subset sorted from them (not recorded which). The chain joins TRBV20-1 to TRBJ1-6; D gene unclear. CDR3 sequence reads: CSAREEFSYNSPLHF. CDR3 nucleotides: TGCAGTGCTAGAGAAGAGTTTTCCTATAATTCACCCCTCCACTTT.